These 30 T cell receptor beta chains share one sample of origin, sequenced in a study of blood T cells in healthy people across ages (dated by TCRdb to between 2015 and 2017). The library was prepared using 5' RACE. The listed sequencing device is Illumina HiSeq 2500. A second PCR of roughly 6 to 11 cycles was run with a J-beta primer mix and a sample-barcoded 5' primer. Starting from the raw public reads, TCRdb applied fastp trimming at Q25, assembled clones with MiXCR and retained in-frame beta chains. For every CDR3 protein sequence, its rows merge into one entry that carries the most common genes and DNA. The sample table shows more than 1.4 million distinct CDR3 sequences, and about 43% are seen once. The ten most abundant clones make up 7.9% of the sample. The sequencing input was blood. The receptors shown here come from a woman younger than 30 in good health.

Only a few counts were recorded for this clonotype. The chain carries TRBV5-1 and TRBJ2-7; 8 bases agree with TRBD1. Germline trimming cut 3 bases from V and 5 bases from J; bases unmatched to any gene: 10. The CDR3 totals 15 residues. Germline V gene data show CDR1 as SGHRS and CDR2 as YFSETQ. CDR3 in amino acids: CASSSEGQAEDEQYF. The CDR3 region has the DNA TGCGCCAGCAGCTCGGAGGGACAGGCGGAGGACGAGCAGTACTTC.

This clonotype turned up a few times. This rearrangement joins TRBV29-1 to TRBJ1-2; no clear D. Germline CDR1 is SQVTM and CDR2 is ANQGSEA. This CDR3 contains 15 residues. With 0 bases removed from V and 0 bases from J, the gap between germline ends came to 11 bases. The CDR3 DNA is TGCAGCGTTGAAGACGAGGTGGAAACTAACTATGGCTACACCTTC. Its translation is CSVEDEVETNYGYTF.

This clonotype was seen more than once but under ten times. This chain connects TRBV6-1 to TRBJ2-3; 7 bases line up with TRBD1. Trimming removed 10 bases from V and 1 base from J; junction bases left unmatched: 8. CDR3 length: 14 amino acids. Germline CDR1 is MNHNS and CDR2 is SASEGT. The DNA of the CDR3 is TGTGCCACCACGACAGGGCGCCGCACAGATACGCAGTATTTT. Protein product: CATTTGRRTDTQYF.

The rearrangement joins TRBV30 to TRBJ2-1; a possible D gene is TRBD2 (5 bases). CDR1 GTSNPN and CDR2 SVGIG come from the germline V gene (reference sequence). The ends were cut back, 7 bases at V and 5 bases at J, with 21 bases in the middle. The CDR3 extends over 15 amino acids. Here the CDR3 DNA reads TGTGCCTATCCGAAGGGCCGAGGGCTGGACAATGAGCAGTTCTTC. It yields the protein CAYPKGRGLDNEQFF.

This chain uses TRBV7-9 with TRBJ2-1; 12 bases line up with TRBD2. This CDR3 has 15 residues. Germline lookup yields CDR1 SEHNR and CDR2 FQNEAQ (reference sequence). The CDR3 coding sequence is TGTACCACCAGGGCTAGCGGGGGGGCCTACAATGAGCAGTTCTTC. Protein product: CTTRASGGAYNEQFF.

This clonotype was seen ten or more times. The rearrangement joins TRBV20-1 to TRBJ2-7; D perhaps matches TRBD2 (5 bases). The germline V gene encodes CDR1 DFQATT and CDR2 SNEGSKA (reference sequence). CDR3 length: 12 amino acids. Trimming shortened V by 3 bases and J by 2 bases, and 8 bases separated the two germline ends. Here the CDR3 reads CSASGVPYEQYF. The CDR3 nucleotides read TGCAGTGCTAGCGGGGTTCCCTACGAGCAGTACTTC.

This clonotype was counted only a few times. The chain joins TRBV6-5 to TRBJ2-5; the D is unclear. V was pared by 2 bases and J by 2 bases, with 6 bases between. Germline CDR1 MNHEY, CDR2 SVGAGI. The CDR3 runs to 13 residues. The CDR3 loop is CASSYRPQETQYF. Written as DNA, the CDR3 is TGTGCCAGCAGTTACCGACCTCAAGAGACCCAGTACTTC.

This chain links TRBV2 with TRBJ2-1; unclear D gene. The V gene lost 9 bases and the J gene lost 10 bases, with 13 bases spanning the gap. CDR1 is SNHLY and CDR2 is FYNNEI in the germline V gene. This CDR3 is built from 11 residues. The CDR3 bases are TGTGCCAGTCTCACCCGATGGGAGCAGTTCTTC. It translates to CASLTRWEQFF.

This clonotype was counted only a few times. The chain employs TRBV7-3 and TRBJ2-1; TRBD2 matches 9 bases. Germline values: CDR1 SGHTA, CDR2 FQGTGA. V dropped 5 bases and J dropped 7; count of bases not matched to a gene: 12. This CDR3 is built from 16 residues. The CDR3 region is CASSAPAAGGTNEQFF. The CDR3 nucleotides are TGTGCCAGCAGCGCCCCCGCAGCGGGGGGAACGAATGAGCAGTTCTTC.

The rearrangement joins TRBV20-1 to TRBJ2-4; D is perhaps TRBD2 (6 bases). This CDR3 is 14 amino acids long. Germline CDR1 DFQATT, CDR2 SNEGSKA (reference sequence). V lost 6 bases to trimming and J lost 0 bases, with 12 bases between them. The CDR3 region is CSALSGLAKNIQYF. In DNA, the CDR3 is TGCAGTGCCCTTTCGGGACTAGCCAAAAACATTCAGTACTTC.

CDR3 DNA sequence: TGTGCCAGCAGCCCCCGGGGACCTCTTAACAACAATGAGCAGTTCTTC. Its translation: CASSPRGPLNNNEQFF. The V call is TRBV9, the J call TRBJ2-1; either TRBD1 or TRBD2 may fit D (5 bases each). This CDR3 is 16 amino acids long. V lost 4 bases to trimming and J lost 5 bases, with 19 bases between them. CDR1 and CDR2 from the germline V gene are SGDLS and YYNGEE. Together with reference TRBV9 and TRBJ2-1, the CDR3 gives the full variable domain: DSGVTQTPKHLITATGQRVTLRCSPRSGDLSVYWYQQSLDQGLQFLIQYYNGEERAKGNILERFSAQQFPDLHSELNLSSLELGDSALYFCASSPRGPLNNNEQFFGPGTRLTVL.

The chain has TRBV7-2 and TRBJ2-7; 9 bases line up with TRBD2. This CDR3 comprises 16 residues. V was clipped by 1 base and J by 1 base; unmatched bases: 5. Germline CDR1 and CDR2: SGHTA and FQGNSA. As DNA, the CDR3 is TGTGCCAGCAGCTTAGAGTCGACTAGCGGTTCCTACGAGCAGTACTTC. It yields the protein CASSLESTSGSYEQYF.

Regarding this clonotype: An end of the junction does not agree with germline; a read error may underlie this. The CDR3 sequence: CSAETGTSGPGTQYF. CDR3 nucleotide sequence: TGCAGCGCTGAAACCGGGACTAGCGGGCCCGGGACCCAGTACTTC. This chain links TRBV29-1 with TRBJ2-7; 12 bases agree with TRBD2. With the DNA end fitting TRBJ2-5 better, the J assignment may be wrong. The CDR3 has 15 residues. In germline, CDR1 is SQVTM, CDR2 ANQGSEA.

In this sample, this clonotype turned up a few times. The genes are TRBV2 and TRBJ1-5; 8 bases map to TRBD1. The germline gives CDR1 SNHLY, CDR2 FYNNEI. The V gene end was trimmed by 7 bases and the J gene end by 0 bases; junction bases not matched to a gene: 5. This CDR3 spans 15 amino acids. DNA for the CDR3: TGTGCCAGCATCAAGACAGGGGATAGCAATCAGCCCCAGCATTTT. Amino acid sequence: CASIKTGDSNQPQHF.

The V and J genes are TRBV10-3 and TRBJ2-5, with D possibly matching TRBD1 (5 bases). Germline loops: CDR1 ENHRY, CDR2 SYGVKD. Trimming left V 0 bases short and J 11 bases short, with 19 bases between. This CDR3 has 15 amino acids. As DNA, the CDR3 is TGTGCCATCAGTGAGTCGTTTCGGCAGGACAATGAGCAGTACTTC. It is translated as CAISESFRQDNEQYF.

The gene calls are TRBV11-2 and TRBJ1-1; no firm D call. The CDR3 has 14 residues. The V gene lost 2 bases and the J gene lost 3 bases, with 10 bases spanning the gap. Germline V gives CDR1 SGHAT, CDR2 FQNNGV. In DNA form, the CDR3 reads TGTGCCAGCAGCTTATCGGCAGATTACACTGAAGCTTTCTTT. Its translation: CASSLSADYTEAFF.

The rearrangement joins TRBV12-3 or TRBV12-4 to TRBJ1-5; D perhaps matches TRBD1 (5 bases). The CDR3 runs to 14 residues. V was clipped by 6 bases and J by 7 bases, with 16 bases between them. The CDR3, as DNA: TGTGCCAGCAGAACCTCCAATGGGGACCAGCCCCAGCATTTT. Amino acids: CASRTSNGDQPQHF.

This clonotype has a count of ten or more. The rearrangement links TRBV29-1 to TRBJ2-6; no clear D. The germline CDR1 and CDR2 sequences are SQVTM and ANQGSEA. The CDR3 is 15 amino acids. Trimming left V 1 base short and J 1 base short, with 8 bases between. CDR3 in amino acids: CSVEGGGSGANVLTF. The CDR3 nucleotides are TGCAGCGTTGAAGGTGGTGGATCTGGGGCCAACGTCCTGACTTTC. Together with reference TRBV29-1 and TRBJ2-6, the CDR3 gives the full variable domain: SAVISQKPSRDICQRGTSLTIQCQVDSQVTMMFWYRQQPGQSLTLIATANQGSEATYESGFVIDKFPISRPNLTFSTLTVSNMSPEDSSIYLCSVEGGGSGANVLTFGAGSRLTVL.

The chain recombines TRBV9 with TRBJ1-1; no definite D call. Germline V gene data show CDR1 as SGDLS and CDR2 as YYNGEE. The CDR3 is 13 amino acids. The ends were cut back, 0 bases at V and 1 base at J, with 4 bases in the middle. The CDR3 DNA reads TGTGCCAGCAGCGTAGAGTCGAACACTGAAGCTTTCTTT. This sequence encodes CASSVESNTEAFF. Supplemented by reference TRBV9 and TRBJ1-1, the full variable domain reads DSGVTQTPKHLITATGQRVTLRCSPRSGDLSVYWYQQSLDQGLQFLIQYYNGEERAKGNILERFSAQQFPDLHSELNLSSLELGDSALYFCASSVESNTEAFFGQGTRLTVV.

This clonotype was picked up a small number of times. The genes are TRBV18 and TRBJ2-5; D not certain. The CDR3 spans 13 residues. The ends were cut back, 6 bases at V and 4 bases at J, with 12 bases in the middle. CDR1 KGHSH and CDR2 LQKENI come from the germline V gene. CDR3 bases: TGTGCCAGCTCCCCTGACATCCGAGAGACCCAGTACTTC. It yields the protein CASSPDIRETQYF.

V gene TRBV12-3 or TRBV12-4 combines with J gene TRBJ2-5; 10 nucleotides line up with TRBD1. The end of the DNA is better explained by TRBJ2-7, so the J call may be wrong. There are 14 residues in the CDR3. The CDR3 loop reads CASSRDRGIGEQYF. The CDR3 region has the DNA TGTGCCAGCAGCCGGGACAGGGGAATAGGCGAGCAGTACTTC.

A remark on this clonotype: A much larger clone differs from this one at a single base, so this may be a read error. This chain connects TRBV3-1 to TRBJ2-5; 11 positions match TRBD2. Germline V gene data show CDR1 as LGHDT and CDR2 as YNNKEL (reference sequence). This CDR3 is 15 amino acids long. V shed 2 bases, J shed 9 bases, and the junction held 8 bases outside the gene matches. Here the CDR3 DNA reads TGTGCCAGCAGCCAACCGGGACTAGCGGACCCTGCCCAGTACTTC. It codes for CASSQPGLADPAQYF.

The chain uses TRBV7-9 and TRBJ1-2; D may be TRBD1 (6 bases). Looked up from germline, CDR1 is SEHNR and CDR2 is FQNEAQ (reference sequence). V was cut by 3 bases and J by 1 base, with 9 bases left in between. This CDR3 contains 14 residues. The CDR3 loop reads CASSFEGGNYGYTF. As DNA, the CDR3 is TGTGCCAGCAGCTTCGAGGGGGGTAACTATGGCTACACCTTC.

This clonotype appeared many times. The chain uses TRBV6-4 and TRBJ2-6; the D is unclear. The V and J ends lost 0 bases and 0 bases respectively, with 6 bases between them. CDR3 size: 16 residues. CDR1 is MRHNA, CDR2 SNTAGT, per germline. CDR3 in DNA: TGTGCCAGCAGTGACTCACAAAACTCTGGGGCCAACGTCCTGACTTTC. It is translated as CASSDSQNSGANVLTF.

V is TRBV7-8 and J is TRBJ1-4, with a tentative D call TRBD1 (6 bases). V was pared by 2 bases and J by 0 bases, with 13 bases between. The germline CDR1 and CDR2 sequences are SGHVS and FQNEAQ. CDR3 length: 17 residues. The CDR3 reads CASSLTPTGTTNEKLFF. The DNA for the CDR3 is TGTGCCAGCAGCTTAACACCTACAGGGACAACTAATGAAAAACTGTTTTTT.

The count of this clonotype is one. The chain has TRBV28 and TRBJ1-1, with a tentative D call TRBD1 (5 bases). Germline CDR1 reads MDHEN; CDR2 reads SYDVKM. This CDR3 has 14 residues. V was clipped by 2 bases and J by 7 bases, with 14 bases between them. CDR3 nucleotides: TGTGCCAGCAGTTTAAAGAACCCGAGGGGTGAAGCTTTCTTT. Translation gives CASSLKNPRGEAFF.

The chain recombines TRBV30 with TRBJ2-1, with a tentative D call TRBD1 (5 bases). Germline V CDR1 and CDR2: GTSNPN, SVGIG (reference sequence). The CDR3 is made up of 12 amino acids. V was clipped by 1 base and J by 15 bases, with 16 bases between them. CDR3 in amino acids: CAWSGGGEELFF. DNA of the CDR3: TGTGCCTGGAGTGGGGGCGGCGAGGAACTGTTCTTC.

This clonotype appeared a few times. This chain links TRBV12-3 or TRBV12-4 with TRBJ1-5; possible D gene TRBD1, 5 bases. The CDR3 spans 13 residues. V gave up 3 bases and J gave up 10 bases, with 13 bases separating them. This CDR3 is CASSFGAESPQHF. The DNA of the CDR3 is TGTGCCAGCAGTTTTGGGGCCGAGTCTCCCCAGCATTTT.

The V call is TRBV4-1, the J call TRBJ2-1; the match to TRBD2 covers 9 bases. The CDR3 loop spans 15 amino acids. The trim removed 1 base at V and 6 bases at J, leaving 4 bases unmatched. Germline CDR1 and CDR2: MGHRA and YSYEKL. CDR3 sequence reads: CASSQGASGTNEQFF. For the CDR3, the DNA is TGCGCCAGCAGCCAAGGCGCTAGCGGGACCAATGAGCAGTTCTTC.

The chain combines TRBV27 with TRBJ2-1; maybe TRBD1 (6 bases). The J call may be wrong; the DNA end is better matched by TRBJ2-7. Germline V gene data show CDR1 as MNHEY and CDR2 as SMNVEV (reference sequence). The CDR3 is 13 amino acids. This CDR3 is CASSFNRVGEQYF. In DNA form, the CDR3 reads TGTGCCAGCAGTTTCAACAGGGTAGGCGAGCAGTACTTC.